Here is one T cell receptor beta chain with its context. This receptor's antigen is unknown. Per-base quality was not reported, and no clone a single base away is much larger than it. Sorted T cell subsets were CFSE-labeled and co-cultured for 4 to 5 days with allogeneic regulatory or mature dendritic cells at a 1:10 DC:T ratio. FACS was used to sort CD4+ or CD8+ cells into naive T cells, defined as CD45RA+, and memory T cells, defined as CD45RO+. The T cells used for TCR sequencing were obtained from two healthy control subjects. Genomic DNA was extracted with the Qiagen DNeasy Blood & Tissue Kit. Trimming accounts for 6 bases at V and 3 bases at J, while the number of junction bases matched to no gene is 10. CDR1 and CDR2, per the germline V gene (reference sequence), are LNHDA and SQIVND. The cysteine opens and the phenylalanine closes a CDR3 of 16 amino acids. Only the CDR3 region is kept as DNA, spanning 48 bases read in frame from base 1.

The data derive from a study of regulatory dendritic cells for organ transplantation (dated by TCRdb to about 2017). Background on the whole study: Regulatory dendritic cells were generated from monocytes cultured with vitamin D3 on days 0 and 4 and IL-10 on day 4. On day 6, LPS was added to the DC cultures to test how the DCs responded to a strong maturation-inducing agent. Sorted naive and memory CD4+ and CD8+ T cells had their TCRbeta repertoires sequenced both before and after allostimulation with either regulatory or mature dendritic cells.

What the work shows at the level of the full study, not this receptor alone: Of the resting subsets, the one holding the most alloreactive TCR clonotypes was memory CD8+ T cells. Allostimulation expanded memory CD8+ clones in both subjects, but regulatory dendritic cells appeared to induce more limited expansion than mature dendritic cells. The authors pointed out considerable heterogeneity between individuals in the alloreactive memory CD8+ T cell pool, and only a couple of subjects were sequenced. Repertoires were highly diverse in naive CD4+ and CD8+ T cells, less diverse in memory cells, and most oligoclonal in memory CD8+ cells.

TCRbeta CDR3 regions were amplified by multiplexed two-step PCR using Vbeta-specific forward primers and Jbeta-specific reverse primers. Through the immunoSEQ service, the TCRbeta libraries were run on an Illumina instrument for sequencing. From the authors' description of their analysis: IMGT annotation was used to assign V, D and J genes, and synthetic CDR3 analogues were used to correct counts for multiplex PCR bias. Repertoire clonality was computed in the immunoSEQ Analyzer as one minus normalized Shannon entropy. Clonal expansion was defined by Fisher's exact test with Benjamini-Hochberg false discovery rate control, using two-tailed P<0.01. Imported from immuneACCESS, the table was reduced by TCRdb to in-frame sequences with V and J called. These copies leave out some clones; in studies compared against another copy, an unresolved V gene accounts for under half, and the cause of the remainder is not known. The V and J calls and clone size come from that table; D and trimming were worked out from the DNA. The sample includes 6,000 to 8,500 clones, with around 70% observed a single time. In total, the top ten clones hold 3% to 4% of the sample.

The sequence derives from a human donor in good health. Sequencing used memory CD4+ T cells from blood cultured with dendritic cells. The sample's cell subset or site, from its label and the paper: CD45RO+ memory T cells. The V and J genes are TRBV19 and TRBJ1-2, and 10 junction bases match TRBD1. For the CDR3, the sequence is CASSRDRGRSDYGYTF. Read as DNA, the sequence is TGTGCCAGTAGCCGTGACAGGGGGCGCTCGGACTATGGCTACACCTTC.